These 30 T cell receptor beta chains share one sample of origin, sequenced in a study of OX40 agonist ivuxolimab in advanced cancers. The table came from immunoSEQ multiplex PCR; TCRdb's copy has only in-frame clones and leaves some out. Of about 16,000 clones detected, 84% appear once; the ten largest clones hold about 72%. Here the sequenced sample was CD4+ or CD8+ T cells sorted from blood, taken in a trial of the OX40 agonist ivuxolimab. These receptors all stem from an adult with an advanced solid tumor such as melanoma, head and neck, liver or kidney cancer.

V gene TRBV30 combines with J gene TRBJ1-1, with TRBD1 matching 8 bases. CDR1 and CDR2 from the germline V gene are GTSNPN and SVGIG (reference sequence). CDR3 length equals 11 residues. After removal of 6 bases from V and 7 bases from J, the junction contained 4 bases not matched to a gene. CDR3 sequence: CACLDRVEAFF. The CDR3 region has the DNA TGTGCCTGCCTGGACAGGGTTGAAGCTTTCTTT.

The chain employs TRBV7-6 and TRBJ2-1; possible D gene TRBD2, 5 bases. The V gene lost 0 bases and the J gene lost 4 bases, with 13 bases spanning the gap. The CDR3 consists of 16 residues. Per the germline V gene, CDR1 is SGHVS and CDR2 is FNYEAQ. The CDR3 is CASSLAPTNPYNEQFF. DNA for the CDR3: TGTGCCAGCAGCTTAGCGCCGACTAACCCGTACAATGAGCAGTTCTTC.

The J gene is TRBJ2-1, the V gene TRBV7-9; TRBD2 agrees at 7 bases. V shed 1 base and J 5 bases; nucleotides not matched to a gene: 5. The CDR3 totals 15 residues. Looked up from germline, CDR1 is SEHNR and CDR2 is FQNEAQ (reference sequence). DNA for the CDR3: TGTGCCAGCAGCTTAGAAGCGGGATTCAACAATGAGCAGTTCTTC. This encodes CASSLEAGFNNEQFF.

The V and J genes are TRBV19 and TRBJ2-3; a possible D gene is TRBD2 (5 bases). The CDR3 covers 14 residues. Looked up from germline, CDR1 is LNHDA and CDR2 is SQIVND (reference sequence). With 2 bases removed from V and 4 bases from J, the gap between germline ends came to 10 bases. CDR3 loop: CASSIIAYSDTQYF. The CDR3 DNA follows: TGTGCCAGTAGTATAATAGCGTATTCAGATACGCAGTATTTT.

This chain links TRBV6-6 with TRBJ2-2; unclear D gene. Germline V gene sequence: CDR1 MNHNY, CDR2 SVGAGI (reference sequence). V dropped 7 bases and J dropped 9 bases, with 9 bases sitting between them. The CDR3 contains 11 residues. For the CDR3, the DNA is TGTGCCAGCACCCAACTGTGGGAGCTGTTTTTT. This encodes CASTQLWELFF.

The V gene is TRBV5-6, the J gene TRBJ2-2, with 8 bases fitting TRBD1. The CDR3 has 16 residues. Germline CDR1 is SGHDT and CDR2 is YYEEEE. Germline trimming cut 0 bases from V and 3 bases from J; bases unmatched to any gene: 4. The CDR3 bases are TGTGCCAGCAGCTTGGGTCAGGGGGCTTACACCGGGGAGCTGTTTTTT. It yields the protein CASSLGQGAYTGELFF. Supplemented by reference TRBV5-6 and TRBJ2-2, the full variable domain reads DAGVTQSPTHLIKTRGQQVTLRCSPKSGHDTVSWYQQALGQGPQFIFQYYEEEERQRGNFPDRFSGHQFPNYSSELNVNALLLGDSALYLCASSLGQGAYTGELFFGEGSRLTVL.

This clone was seen a single time. The V gene is TRBV2, the J gene TRBJ2-5; D is uncertain. V lost 6 bases to trimming and J lost 5 bases, with 13 bases between them. The CDR3 extends over 13 amino acids. CDR1 is SNHLY and CDR2 is FYNNEI in the germline V gene. DNA for the CDR3: TGTGCCAGCAGGGGCGTCACGGCCGAGACCCAGTACTTC. Translated: CASRGVTAETQYF.

The chain couples TRBV4-3 to TRBJ2-7, with 7 bases fitting TRBD1. V was clipped by 4 bases and J by 1 base; unmatched bases: 7. This CDR3 has 15 residues. Germline values: CDR1 LGHNA, CDR2 YSLEER. CDR3 loop: CASSPRQGLSYEQYF. CDR3 nucleotides: TGCGCCAGCAGCCCCCGACAGGGTCTATCCTACGAGCAGTACTTC.

This clone was seen just once. Other DNA sequences in the sample encode the same CDR3. This rearrangement joins TRBV29-1 to TRBJ2-1; 9 bases map to TRBD2. V shed 7 bases and J 4 bases; nucleotides not matched to a gene: 5. The CDR3 consists of 13 residues. Germline loops: CDR1 SQVTM, CDR2 ANQGSEA. The CDR3 spells CSALAGYYNEQFF. CDR3 nucleotide sequence: TGCAGCGCCCTAGCGGGGTATTACAATGAGCAGTTCTTC.

V gene TRBV11-2 combines with J gene TRBJ1-1, with D possibly TRBD1 on 6 matching bases. Germline V CDR1 and CDR2: SGHAT, FQNNGV. The CDR3 loop spans 15 amino acids. Between the trimmed V and J ends, which lost 2 bases and 0 bases, there was a span of 10 bases. The CDR3 sequence: CASSLYGGLNTEAFF. The CDR3 coding sequence is TGTGCCAGCAGCTTATATGGGGGCTTGAACACTGAAGCTTTCTTT.

V is TRBV27 and J is TRBJ2-7; 9 nucleotides match TRBD1. The CDR3 runs to 16 residues. Germline loops: CDR1 MNHEY, CDR2 SMNVEV (reference sequence). J was trimmed by 0 bases and V by 5 bases; bases with no gene match: 8. This CDR3 is CASSDPGTGISYEQYF. The CDR3 DNA is TGTGCCAGCAGTGATCCGGGGACAGGGATCTCCTACGAGCAGTACTTC.

Only a few counts were recorded for this clone. The chain joins TRBV7-6 to TRBJ2-7; D is tentatively TRBD1 or TRBD2 (6 bases each). CDR1 is SGHVS and CDR2 is FNYEAQ in the germline V gene. V lost 1 base to trimming and J lost 6 bases, with 13 bases between them. The CDR3 totals 14 residues. CDR3 protein: CASSLGGPGAEQYF. CDR3 nucleotides: TGTGCCAGCAGCTTAGGAGGTCCGGGGGCCGAGCAGTACTTC.

This clone was picked up many times. The chain is built from TRBV5-6 and TRBJ1-3; tentatively, D is TRBD1 (5 bases). Between the trimmed V and J ends, which lost 0 bases and 0 bases, there was a span of 7 bases. This CDR3 is 15 amino acids long. Germline loops: CDR1 SGHDT, CDR2 YYEEEE. The CDR3 DNA reads as TGTGCCAGCAGCTTGGAGGGGATCTCTGGAAACACCATATATTTT. Translating it yields CASSLEGISGNTIYF.

This clone was observed once. J is TRBJ1-1 and V is TRBV28; possible D gene TRBD1, 5 bases. The germline gives CDR1 MDHEN, CDR2 SYDVKM. The CDR3 is 16 residues long. The V gene lost 4 bases and the J gene lost 1 base, with 16 bases spanning the gap. The CDR3 is CASSSGRRQGNTEAFF. In DNA, the CDR3 is TGTGCCAGCAGTTCAGGCCGACGGCAGGGGAACACTGAAGCTTTCTTT.

The gene calls are TRBV7-8 and TRBJ2-1; either TRBD1 or TRBD2 may supply D (5 bases each). The V end was cut by 7 bases, the J end by 0 bases, with 16 bases between. Per germline, CDR1 SGHVS and CDR2 FQNEAQ. CDR3 size: 16 residues. CDR3 nucleotides: TGTGCCAGCACCACCCCGGGGCAGAGCTCCTACAATGAGCAGTTCTTC. This codes for CASTTPGQSSYNEQFF.

V usage is TRBV19 and J usage is TRBJ2-5; 7 positions match TRBD1. The CDR3 covers 15 residues. Germline CDR1 reads LNHDA; CDR2 reads SQIVND (reference sequence). V lost 5 bases and J lost 2; bases outside the gene matches: 8. The CDR3 DNA is TGTGCCAGTAGTCCCCGGGACAGACCACAAGAGACCCAGTACTTC. This translates into CASSPRDRPQETQYF.

The V call is TRBV4-1, the J call TRBJ1-5; tentative D call: TRBD1 (5 bases). V shed 1 base and J shed 10 bases, with 14 bases lying between them. The CDR3 is 14 amino acids. The germline CDR1 and CDR2 sequences are MGHRA and YSYEKL. As DNA, the CDR3 is TGCGCCAGCAGCCAAGGGGCGCCGCAGGGACCCCAGCATTTT. It specifies CASSQGAPQGPQHF.

This clone was detected a few times. V gene TRBV2 combines with J gene TRBJ2-1; 10 nucleotides align to TRBD2. The CDR3 runs 15 residues. Per germline, CDR1 SNHLY and CDR2 FYNNEI. With 6 bases clipped from V and 5 bases from J, the junction kept 7 bases outside the gene matches. CDR3 DNA sequence: TGTGCCAGCAGCTTAATCGGACTAGCGGACAATGAGCAGTTCTTC. It codes for CASSLIGLADNEQFF. The full variable domain, in which reference TRBV2 and TRBJ2-1 provide the parts outside the CDR3, is EPEVTQTPSHQVTQMGQEVILRCVPISNHLYFYWYRQILGQKVEFLVSFYNNEISEKSEIFDDQFSVERPDGSNFTLKIRSTKLEDSAMYFCASSLIGLADNEQFFGPGTRLTVL.

This clone was detected a few times. The chain carries TRBV11-2 and TRBJ2-5; D is perhaps TRBD2 (5 bases). V lost 6 bases and J lost 2, with 16 bases in between. CDR1 SGHAT and CDR2 FQNNGV come from the germline V gene. The CDR3 has 15 amino acids. CDR3 nucleotides: TGTGCCAGCAGTTCTGGGGAGTCGCTTCAAGAGACCCAGTACTTC. Protein: CASSSGESLQETQYF.

As DNA, the CDR3 is TGTGCCAGCAGTTACAGCGGGGGCACCGGGGAGCTGTTTTTT. This sequence encodes CASSYSGGTGELFF. The chain combines TRBV6-5 with TRBJ2-2; 8 bases line up with TRBD2. The V gene end was trimmed by 2 bases and the J gene end by 4 bases; junction bases not matched to a gene: 0. The CDR3 spans 14 residues. Germline V gene data show CDR1 as MNHEY and CDR2 as SVGAGI.

The chain is built from TRBV28 and TRBJ2-3; TRBD2 agrees at 8 bases. The CDR3 totals 16 residues. J gave up 4 bases and V 7 bases, and 13 bases lay outside the gene matches. The V gene's germline CDR1 is MDHEN and CDR2 SYDVKM. CDR3 protein: CASTLSGGGVSDTQYF. DNA for the CDR3: TGTGCCAGCACCCTTTCGGGGGGGGGCGTTTCAGATACGCAGTATTTT.

V gene TRBV4-1 combines with J gene TRBJ2-1; either TRBD1 or TRBD2 may supply D (5 bases each). This CDR3 comprises 15 residues. CDR1 MGHRA and CDR2 YSYEKL come from the germline V gene. Trimming left V 4 bases short and J 6 bases short, with 16 bases between. CDR3 coding DNA: TGCGCCAGCAGCCCCTCTCCTAGGGGAGCCAATGAGCAGTTCTTC. Its protein is CASSPSPRGANEQFF.

This clone was seen only a few times. This rearrangement joins TRBV27 to TRBJ1-5; 9 bases fit TRBD1. This CDR3 has 17 amino acids. CDR1 is MNHEY and CDR2 is SMNVEV in the germline V gene (reference sequence). V shed 3 bases and J 2 bases; nucleotides not matched to a gene: 8. The CDR3 reads CASSFAQGAWGNQPQHF. In nucleotides, the CDR3 is TGTGCCAGCAGTTTCGCACAGGGGGCGTGGGGCAATCAGCCCCAGCATTTT.

This clone is a singleton in its sample. The chain has TRBV27 and TRBJ2-7, with 11 nucleotides matching TRBD1. This CDR3 has 15 amino acids. Looked up from germline, CDR1 is MNHEY and CDR2 is SMNVEV (reference sequence). J was trimmed by 2 bases and V by 3 bases; bases with no gene match: 3. This CDR3 is CASSFRGQGAYEQYF. CDR3 DNA sequence: TGTGCCAGCAGTTTTCGGGGACAGGGGGCCTACGAGCAGTACTTC.

This chain connects TRBV7-9 to TRBJ1-1; possible D gene TRBD1, 5 bases. CDR3 length: 16 amino acids. CDR1 is SEHNR and CDR2 is FQNEAQ in the germline V gene (reference sequence). The ends were cut back, 8 bases at V and 3 bases at J, with 22 bases in the middle. For the CDR3, the DNA is TGTGCCAGCGGTGGTCATGGGCGGAAGGGGTACACTGAAGCTTTCTTT. Translated: CASGGHGRKGYTEAFF.

The chain recombines TRBV9 with TRBJ2-7; weak D call: TRBD2 (6 bases). The germline V gene has CDR1 SGDLS and CDR2 YYNGEE. V dropped 0 bases and J dropped 2 bases, with 9 bases sitting between them. This CDR3 has 14 amino acids. Here the CDR3 reads CASSVGAGPYEQYF. The CDR3 nucleotides read TGTGCCAGCAGCGTAGGTGCGGGACCCTACGAGCAGTACTTC.

The V and J genes are TRBV7-9 and TRBJ2-5; perhaps TRBD2 as D (6 bases). The DNA end favors TRBJ2-7, so the J call may be wrong. The CDR3 is made up of 14 amino acids. The germline CDR1 and CDR2 sequences are SEHNR and FQNEAQ (reference sequence). The CDR3 loop reads CASSLVSSVYEQYF. CDR3 bases: TGTGCCAGCAGCTTAGTTTCTAGCGTCTACGAGCAGTACTTC.

The CDR3, as DNA: TGTGCCAGCAGCTTAGAGGTTTTGGCTGGAAACACCATATATTTT. Amino acid sequence: CASSLEVLAGNTIYF. The chain is built from TRBV7-8 and TRBJ1-3; D is undetermined. This CDR3 region has 15 residues. The germline gives CDR1 SGHVS, CDR2 FQNEAQ. V was pared by 1 base and J by 2 bases, with 9 bases between.

The rearrangement joins TRBV19 to TRBJ1-1; 7 bases align to TRBD1. Per the germline V gene, CDR1 is LNHDA and CDR2 is SQIVND (reference sequence). There are 13 residues in the CDR3. The V gene end was trimmed by 6 bases and the J gene end by 0 bases; junction bases not matched to a gene: 1. The DNA of the CDR3 is TGTGCCAGTAGGACAGGGATGAACACTGAAGCTTTCTTT. Translating it yields CASRTGMNTEAFF. The variable domain in full, with the rest retrieved from reference TRBV19 and TRBJ1-1, is DGGITQSPKYLFRKEGQNVTLSCEQNLNHDAMYWYRQDPGQGLRLIYYSQIVNDFQKGDIAEGYSVSREKKESFPLTVTSAQKNPTAFYLCASRTGMNTEAFFGQGTRLTVV.

The chain combines TRBV29-1 with TRBJ2-2, with TRBD1 identical over 10 bases. This CDR3 region has 14 residues. Trimming took 4 bases from V and 6 from J; bases not matched to a gene: 5. Germline V gene data show CDR1 as SQVTM and CDR2 as ANQGSEA. Written as DNA, the CDR3 is TGCAGCGTTGTGGTAGGACAGGGGGCCGGGGAGCTGTTTTTT. It yields the protein CSVVVGQGAGELFF.